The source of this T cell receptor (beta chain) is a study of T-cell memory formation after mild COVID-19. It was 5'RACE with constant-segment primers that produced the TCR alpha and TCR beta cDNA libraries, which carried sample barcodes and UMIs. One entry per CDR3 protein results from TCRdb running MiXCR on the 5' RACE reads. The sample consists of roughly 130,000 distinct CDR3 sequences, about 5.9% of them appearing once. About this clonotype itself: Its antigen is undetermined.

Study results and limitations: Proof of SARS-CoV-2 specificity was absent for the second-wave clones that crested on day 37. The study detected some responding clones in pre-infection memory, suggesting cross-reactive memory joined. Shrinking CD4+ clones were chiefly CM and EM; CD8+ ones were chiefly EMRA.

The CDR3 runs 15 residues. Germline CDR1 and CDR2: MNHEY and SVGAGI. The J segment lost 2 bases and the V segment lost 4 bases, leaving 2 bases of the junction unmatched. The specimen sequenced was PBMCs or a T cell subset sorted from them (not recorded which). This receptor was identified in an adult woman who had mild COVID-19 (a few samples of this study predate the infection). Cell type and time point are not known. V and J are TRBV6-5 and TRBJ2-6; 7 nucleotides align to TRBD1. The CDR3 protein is CASSFQGAGANVLTF. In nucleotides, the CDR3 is TGTGCCAGCAGTTTCCAGGGGGCTGGGGCCAACGTCCTGACTTTC.